One and the same sample provided the 17 T cell receptor beta chains below, sequenced in a study of CD8 T cells in ankylosing spondylitis. The study's findings and limits: Seven to nine highly homologous variants made up a TCR beta motif that seemed to typify ankylosing spondylitis blood.

TCRdb used MiXCR to reprocess the 5' RACE reads, holding one entry per CDR3 protein. Of under 950,000 distinct CDR3 sequences listed, 15% to 20% are singletons. Their antigens are not known. Material: blood, either unsorted or a sorted T cell fraction (not recorded which). All receptors come from a male donor with ankylosing spondylitis.

The chain employs TRBV5-1 and TRBJ2-5; 10 bases align to TRBD2. The germline gives CDR1 SGHRS, CDR2 YFSETQ. The CDR3 is 14 amino acids. Trimming at V came to 5 bases and at J to 4 bases, leaving 5 bases not matched to a gene. The CDR3 here is CASRLAGDRETQYF. CDR3 coding DNA: TGCGCCAGCAGGCTAGCGGGAGACAGAGAGACCCAGTACTTC.

The rearrangement joins TRBV6-1 to TRBJ2-3; unclear D gene. CDR1 and CDR2 from the germline V gene are MNHNS and SASEGT. CDR3 length equals 13 residues. The V end was cut by 5 bases, the J end by 6 bases, with 12 bases between. The CDR3 bases are TGTGCCAGCAGTCCATATTTCGCCGATACGCAGTATTTT. It specifies CASSPYFADTQYF.

This chain uses TRBV7-8 with TRBJ1-1; 11 nucleotides align to TRBD1. This CDR3 has 15 amino acids. J lost 6 bases, V lost 3 bases, and 6 bases had no gene match. The germline CDR1 and CDR2 sequences are SGHVS and FQNEAQ. CDR3 loop: CASSLEGQGEAEAFF. CDR3 sequence (DNA): TGTGCCAGCAGCTTGGAGGGACAGGGGGAGGCTGAAGCTTTCTTT.

This clonotype came up a few times. The chain is built from TRBV5-4 and TRBJ1-1; D not certain. Looked up from germline, CDR1 is SGHNT and CDR2 is YYREEE (reference sequence). The CDR3 has 14 amino acids. Trimming cost V 0 bases and J 4 bases, with 10 bases left between them. The CDR3 here is CASSLDITVTEAFF. CDR3 in DNA: TGTGCCAGCAGCTTGGACATAACGGTCACTGAAGCTTTCTTT.

This clonotype occurred a few times. J is TRBJ2-1 and V is TRBV5-1; 12 bases line up with TRBD1. The V and J ends lost 4 bases and 7 bases, in that order; junction bases with no gene match: 9. CDR3 length equals 16 residues. Per the germline V gene, CDR1 is SGHRS and CDR2 is YFSETQ. The CDR3 is CASSTGTGGVLNEQFF. The CDR3 bases are TGCGCCAGCAGCACAGGGACAGGGGGCGTCTTGAATGAGCAGTTCTTC.

This clonotype was found a few times. The chain has TRBV5-4 and TRBJ2-3; TRBD1 matches 9 bases. V trimming: 4 bases; J trimming: 2 bases; junction bases outside the gene matches: 5. The CDR3 sequence is 15 residues long. CDR1 and CDR2 (germline): SGHNT, YYREEE (reference sequence). The CDR3 nucleotides read TGTGCCAGCAGCATCCGGGACAGGGACACAGATACGCAGTATTTT. Residues: CASSIRDRDTDTQYF.

This clonotype was observed a handful of times. The chain is built from TRBV14 and TRBJ2-1, with 9 bases matching TRBD2. V lost 1 base and J lost 9; bases outside the gene matches: 13. The germline V gene has CDR1 SGHDN and CDR2 FVKESK. This CDR3 is built from 17 residues. CDR3 loop: CASSQGGGVSLGSEQFF. The CDR3 DNA sequence: TGTGCCAGCAGCCAAGGCGGGGGGGTGTCTCTGGGGAGTGAGCAGTTCTTC.

The chain employs TRBV12-3 or TRBV12-4 and TRBJ2-1; D possibly matches TRBD1 or TRBD2 (5 bases each). Trimming took off 3 bases at V and 5 bases at J, with 11 bases between the two ends. The CDR3 has 14 amino acids. CDR3 loop: CASSFWGKHNEQFF. CDR3 in DNA: TGTGCCAGCAGTTTTTGGGGGAAACACAATGAGCAGTTCTTC.

This clonotype appeared many times. The chain recombines TRBV6-1 with TRBJ1-1, with no clear D. V was clipped by 6 bases and J by 5 bases, with 13 bases between them. Germline CDR1 and CDR2: MNHNS and SASEGT. The CDR3 consists of 13 residues. The CDR3 region is CASSFPGRTEAFF. CDR3 DNA: TGTGCCAGCAGCTTCCCCGGGAGAACTGAAGCTTTCTTT.

The chain links TRBV5-6 to TRBJ1-1; D might be TRBD1 (6 bases). CDR1 SGHDT and CDR2 YYEEEE come from the germline V gene. The V gene lost 3 bases and the J gene lost 6 bases, with 12 bases spanning the gap. The CDR3 extends over 13 amino acids. CDR3 sequence reads: CASSWNRVSEAFF. CDR3 DNA: TGTGCCAGCAGCTGGAACAGGGTCTCTGAAGCTTTCTTT.

In this sample, this clonotype turned up a few times. This rearrangement joins TRBV2 to TRBJ2-7, with D perhaps matching TRBD1 (6 bases). The CDR3 sequence is 14 residues long. The germline V and J ends were trimmed by 4 bases and 0 bases, with 10 bases remaining between them. CDR1 is SNHLY, CDR2 FYNNEI, per germline. The CDR3 nucleotides are TGTGCCAGCAGTGGGACAGAACTCTCCTACGAGCAGTACTTC. The encoded protein is CASSGTELSYEQYF.

V and J are TRBV5-1 and TRBJ1-2; 7 bases align to TRBD1. The length of the CDR3 is 15 residues. Germline trimming cut 0 bases from V and 7 bases from J; bases unmatched to any gene: 9. Germline-derived CDR1 and CDR2 are SGHRS and YFSETQ. Here the CDR3 DNA reads TGCGCCAGCAGCTTGGATCCCAGGGGGGCTGGTGGCTACACCTTC. This translates into CASSLDPRGAGGYTF.

The chain carries TRBV12-3 or TRBV12-4 and TRBJ2-7, with D uncertain. This CDR3 comprises 11 residues. Between the trimmed V and J ends, which lost 5 bases and 4 bases, there was a span of 6 bases. In DNA form, the CDR3 reads TGTGCCAGCAGTGCCCCTTACGAGCAGTACTTC. Amino acids: CASSAPYEQYF.

J is TRBJ2-7 and V is TRBV5-1; TRBD1 matches 7 bases. The CDR3 runs 15 residues. Germline V lookup: CDR1 SGHRS, CDR2 YFSETQ. Losses at the gene ends were 4 bases for V and 4 bases for J; bases not matched to a gene: 11. The CDR3 bases are TGCGCCAGCAGCGAACTGACAGGGATGGAGTACGAGCAGTACTTC. Translated: CASSELTGMEYEQYF.

For the CDR3, the DNA is TGCGCCAGCAGAGCTACAGGGGGCGCGGGCACTGAAGCTTTCTTT. This gives the protein CASRATGGAGTEAFF. The V call is TRBV10-2, the J call TRBJ1-1; TRBD1 aligns across 9 bases. This CDR3 region has 15 residues. Trimming removed 6 bases from V and 4 bases from J; junction bases left unmatched: 9. The germline CDR1 and CDR2 sequences are WSHSY and SAAADI.

The J gene is TRBJ2-5, the V gene TRBV5-4, with D unresolved. Germline CDR1 reads SGHNT; CDR2 reads YYREEE (reference sequence). Deletions cut 0 bases from V and 2 bases from J, with 8 bases between. There are 14 residues in the CDR3. Here the CDR3 DNA reads TGTGCCAGCAGCTTGGCCGAACAGCAAGAGACCCAGTACTTC. Residues: CASSLAEQQETQYF.

This clonotype has a handful of counts. J is TRBJ1-5 and V is TRBV12-3 or TRBV12-4, with TRBD1 as a possible D gene (6 bases). Trimming removed 5 bases at V and 7 bases at J, with 15 bases between. The length of the CDR3 is 14 residues. CDR3 in amino acids: CASSPGHPNQPQHF. The DNA of the CDR3 is TGTGCCAGCAGTCCGGGACACCCTAACCAGCCCCAGCATTTT.